Below are 17 T cell receptor beta chains sequenced from a single sample in a study of OX40 agonist ivuxolimab in advanced cancers. Sequencing used immunoSEQ multiplex PCR; TCRdb keeps in-frame clones, though not all of them. This table has tens of thousands of clones, 80% to 90% appearing once. The source was CD4+ or CD8+ T cells sorted from blood, collected in a trial of the OX40 agonist ivuxolimab. The receptors shown here come from an adult with an advanced solid tumor such as melanoma, head and neck, liver or kidney cancer.

J is TRBJ2-5 and V is TRBV5-1; perhaps D is TRBD1 or TRBD2 (5 bases each). The CDR3 has 13 residues. Germline V CDR1 and CDR2: SGHRS, YFSETQ. V was clipped by 4 bases and J by 4 bases, with 11 bases between them. CDR3 nucleotides: TGCGCCAGCAGCGGGGACGGGCGAGAGACCCAGTACTTC. Protein: CASSGDGRETQYF.

V is TRBV30 and J is TRBJ1-1, with D tentatively TRBD1 (6 bases). V was shortened by 6 bases and J by 2 bases, with 16 bases between the two germline ends. This CDR3 has 14 amino acids. Germline V gene sequence: CDR1 GTSNPN, CDR2 SVGIG (reference sequence). CDR3 loop: CACNTGLRNTEAFF. The CDR3 nucleotides read TGTGCCTGCAATACAGGGCTAAGAAACACTGAAGCTTTCTTT.

The genes are TRBV9 and TRBJ1-3; D remains unclear. The germline gives CDR1 SGDLS, CDR2 YYNGEE. Trimming took off 0 bases at V and 0 bases at J, with 10 bases between the two ends. The CDR3 is 16 residues long. CDR3 bases: TGTGCCAGCAGCGTAGCTACTGCAGCCTCTGGAAACACCATATATTTT. Translated, it gives CASSVATAASGNTIYF.

The chain carries TRBV5-1 and TRBJ2-7, with D tentatively TRBD1 (5 bases). CDR1 and CDR2 from the germline V gene are SGHRS and YFSETQ. V dropped 4 bases and J dropped 7 bases, with 21 bases sitting between them. The CDR3 totals 15 residues. For the CDR3, the DNA is TGCGCCAGCAGCCCGGCCGCAGTTCCCAGGGTAGAGCAGTACTTC. Translated, it gives CASSPAAVPRVEQYF.

This CDR3 is CASSFSGGASGGTQYF. CDR3 in DNA: TGTGCCAGCAGCTTTAGCGGGGGGGCCTCGGGTGGTACGCAGTATTTT. The chain links TRBV7-2 to TRBJ2-3; 11 nucleotides agree with TRBD2. Germline V gene data show CDR1 as SGHTA and CDR2 as FQGNSA. V shed 3 bases and J 8 bases; nucleotides not matched to a gene: 10. The CDR3 has 16 amino acids.

This clone has more than one count but fewer than ten. This sequence joins TRBV14 and TRBJ2-6; 8 bases fit TRBD1. There are 17 residues in the CDR3. The trim removed 0 bases at V and 0 bases at J, leaving 1 base unmatched. CDR1 and CDR2 from the germline V gene are SGHDN and FVKESK. Here the CDR3 DNA reads TGTGCCAGCAGCCAAGAGGACAGGGCCTCTGGGGCCAACGTCCTGACTTTC. Protein product: CASSQEDRASGANVLTF.

The count of this clone is one. The chain joins TRBV21-1 to TRBJ1-4. TRBV21-1 counts as a pseudogene. The CDR3 is made up of 14 amino acids. CDR3 in DNA: TGTGCCAGCAGCTTGTCGGGACCAAATGAAAAACTGTTTTTT. Translated, it gives CASSLSGPNEKLFF.

CDR3 DNA sequence: TGCAGCGTTCGTGGGGGGCCGGCAACTAATGAAAAACTGTTTTTT. Translated: CSVRGGPATNEKLFF. The chain combines TRBV29-1 with TRBJ1-4, with D perhaps TRBD1 (6 bases). The ends were cut back, 5 bases at V and 0 bases at J, with 13 bases in the middle. CDR1 and CDR2 from the germline V gene are SQVTM and ANQGSEA. The CDR3 extends over 15 amino acids.

The chain joins TRBV5-8 to TRBJ2-1, with TRBD2 matching over 13 bases. CDR1 SGHTS and CDR2 YDEGEE come from the germline V gene. After removal of 3 bases from V and 7 bases from J, the junction contained 10 bases not matched to a gene. This CDR3 region has 17 residues. This chain's CDR3 is CASSWGAGTSGKNEQFF. Here the CDR3 DNA reads TGTGCCAGCAGCTGGGGGGCCGGGACTAGCGGGAAGAATGAGCAGTTCTTC.

The rearrangement uses TRBV6-1 and TRBJ2-5, with 8 bases matching TRBD2. The CDR3 length is 17 residues. Germline trimming cut 4 bases from V and 5 bases from J; bases unmatched to any gene: 15. In germline, CDR1 is MNHNS, CDR2 SASEGT. CDR3 DNA: TGTGCCAGCAGTGCCGGAGTTACTAGCGGAGGGGCGGAGACCCAGTACTTC. This encodes CASSAGVTSGGAETQYF.

In its sample, this clone was seen a few times. This chain joins TRBV19 and TRBJ1-4; D ambiguous. CDR1 and CDR2 from the germline V gene are LNHDA and SQIVND (reference sequence). V was cut by 6 bases and J by 0 bases, with 8 bases left in between. This CDR3 is 14 amino acids long. This chain's CDR3 is CASRKIATNEKLFF. CDR3 coding DNA: TGTGCCAGTAGAAAGATTGCAACTAATGAAAAACTGTTTTTT.

By share, this clone counts as large. The chain links TRBV2 to TRBJ1-2; 7 bases align to TRBD1. CDR1 is SNHLY, CDR2 FYNNEI, per germline. CDR3 length: 12 residues. V gave up 7 bases and J gave up 4 bases; unmatched junction bases: 3. The CDR3 reads CASTRDSYGYTF. The CDR3, as DNA: TGTGCCAGCACCAGGGACAGCTATGGCTACACCTTC.

This chain connects TRBV28 to TRBJ2-2; 11 bases are a match to TRBD2. The CDR3 totals 15 residues. CDR1 and CDR2 from the germline V gene are MDHEN and SYDVKM. Trimming removed 5 bases from V and 5 bases from J; junction bases left unmatched: 4. CDR3 protein: CASSKTSGGTGELFF. CDR3 coding DNA: TGTGCCAGCAGTAAAACTAGCGGGGGAACCGGGGAGCTGTTTTTT.

This clone was recorded a few times. The chain uses TRBV7-2 and TRBJ2-5, with 9 nucleotides matching TRBD2. Germline trimming cut 5 bases from V and 3 bases from J; bases unmatched to any gene: 4. Germline loops: CDR1 SGHTA, CDR2 FQGNSA. The length of the CDR3 is 14 residues. In DNA form, the CDR3 reads TGTGCCAGCAGCGCGAGACTAGCGGAAGAGACCCAGTACTTC. Its translation is CASSARLAEETQYF.

This clone is labeled as medium-sized. The chain combines TRBV6-1 with TRBJ1-1; 10 bases fit TRBD1. The V segment lost 4 bases and the J segment 13 bases; nucleotides outside the gene matches: 3. This CDR3 spans 11 amino acids. Germline V gene lookup returns CDR1 MNHNS and CDR2 SASEGT. CDR3: CASSGQGAGFF. The CDR3 region has the DNA TGTGCCAGCAGTGGACAGGGGGCGGGTTTCTTT.

The V and J genes are TRBV6-5 and TRBJ1-1; no firm D call. The CDR3 runs 13 residues. CDR1 and CDR2 from the germline V gene are MNHEY and SVGAGI. V was trimmed by 5 bases and J by 5 bases, leaving 12 bases between them. The CDR3 protein is CASSRPRETEAFF. As DNA, the CDR3 is TGTGCCAGCAGTCGGCCTAGGGAAACTGAAGCTTTCTTT.

The chain links TRBV7-3 to TRBJ1-1; 9 bases agree with TRBD1. J gave up 5 bases and V 5 bases, and 9 bases lay outside the gene matches. CDR1 is SGHTA and CDR2 is FQGTGA in the germline V gene. The CDR3 totals 15 residues. CDR3 region: CASSEQQGARTEAFF. In nucleotides, the CDR3 is TGTGCCAGCAGCGAACAACAGGGGGCGCGGACTGAAGCTTTCTTT.